The present T cell receptor (beta chain) was sequenced within a study of monozygotic twins with cystic fibrosis. Points from the study as a whole: In 13 of 16 pairs, V gene usage was closest to the co-twin's.

The protocol was immunoSEQ multiplex PCR, while the TCRdb copy is restricted to in-frame clones and leaves out a portion. The data hold 12,000 to 15,000 clones, with approximately 84% observed a single time. Note on this clone: Antigen: not known.

The CDR3 sequence is 15 residues long. V lost 1 base and J lost 6, with 15 bases in between. Per the germline V gene, CDR1 is MNHNS and CDR2 is SASEGT. V and J are TRBV6-1 and TRBJ1-2, with D hard to call. Specimen: blood. This clonotype originated in a boy younger than 18 with cystic fibrosis. The CDR3 nucleotides are TGTGCCAGCAGTGAAGTTATATTCCCTAGGGATGGCTACACCTTC. This gives the protein CASSEVIFPRDGYTF.